Shown below are 25 T cell receptor beta chains from a single sample sequenced in a study of spatial heterogeneity in lung cancer. A single record per CDR3 protein comes from TCRdb applying MiXCR to the 5' RACE reads. Among about 25,000 distinct CDR3 sequences, 6.9% were seen once, and the ten largest hold more than 13%. Stated time point: sample taken at primary tumor resection. Frozen PBMC, nontumor lung or tumor provided whole RNA, which was sequenced unsorted. This material consisted of PBMCs, taken at surgery. Receptor source: a male donor with early-stage non-small cell lung cancer.

This clonotype was recorded at least ten times. V is TRBV28 and J is TRBJ1-5, with D possibly being TRBD1 (6 bases). V was pared by 5 bases and J by 4 bases, with 15 bases between. The germline V gene has CDR1 MDHEN and CDR2 SYDVKM. The CDR3 runs 15 residues. CDR3 sequence reads: CASSLPGQTNQPQHF. Here the CDR3 DNA reads TGTGCCAGCAGTCTACCTGGACAGACGAATCAGCCCCAGCATTTT. The whole variable domain, remainder taken from reference TRBV28 and TRBJ1-5, is DVKVTQSSRYLVKRTGEKVFLECVQDMDHENMFWYRQDPGLGLRLIYFSYDVKMKEKGDIPEGYSVSREKKERFSLILESASTNQTSMYLCASSLPGQTNQPQHFGDGTRLSIL.

This clonotype was detected ten times or more. The chain links TRBV2 to TRBJ2-5; a possible D gene is TRBD2 (6 bases). The V gene lost 7 bases and the J gene lost 3 bases, with 12 bases spanning the gap. There are 13 residues in the CDR3. Looked up from germline, CDR1 is SNHLY and CDR2 is FYNNEI. In DNA, the CDR3 is TGTGCCAGCAAGGAGATAGCGGAAGAGACCCAGTACTTC. Protein sequence: CASKEIAEETQYF.

This clonotype was counted many times. The chain combines TRBV23-1 with TRBJ2-7, with a possible D match to TRBD1 (5 bases). TRBV23-1 is marked as an open reading frame, function uncertain. The V and J ends lost 8 bases and 5 bases respectively, with 13 bases between them. The CDR3 spans 12 residues. The CDR3 spells CASWGRVNEQYF. The CDR3 nucleotides are TGCGCCAGCTGGGGCAGGGTGAACGAGCAGTACTTC.

This clonotype occurred many times. The chain couples TRBV20-1 to TRBJ1-1; D ambiguous. Trimming shortened V by 2 bases and J by 3 bases, and 10 bases separated the two germline ends. Per the germline V gene, CDR1 is DFQATT and CDR2 is SNEGSKA (reference sequence). CDR3 length equals 13 residues. CDR3 sequence reads: CSARFLEHTEAFF. The CDR3 bases are TGCAGTGCTAGATTTCTCGAGCACACTGAAGCTTTCTTT.

This clonotype appeared many times. The chain is built from TRBV7-2 and TRBJ1-1; TRBD1 matches at 7 bases. This CDR3 comprises 14 residues. J was trimmed by 6 bases and V by 5 bases; bases with no gene match: 9. Germline lookup yields CDR1 SGHTA and CDR2 FQGNSA. CDR3 loop: CASSAGGRIAEAFF. Written as DNA, the CDR3 is TGTGCCAGCAGCGCAGGGGGACGGATCGCTGAAGCTTTCTTT.

This clonotype is judged medium-sized (0.01 to 0.1%). This chain's CDR3 is CSVASTGANVLTF. DNA of the CDR3: TGCAGCGTTGCGTCAACTGGGGCCAACGTCCTGACTTTC. This sequence joins TRBV29-1 and TRBJ2-6; D gene uncertain. Germline-derived CDR1 and CDR2 are SQVTM and ANQGSEA. The CDR3 sequence is 13 residues long. Trimming cost V 4 bases and J 2 bases, with 6 bases left between them.

This clonotype was detected many times. This chain links TRBV12-3 or TRBV12-4 with TRBJ2-5; 9 nucleotides match TRBD2. Losses at the gene ends were 7 bases for V and 6 bases for J; bases not matched to a gene: 15. The CDR3 is 16 amino acids. CDR3 sequence: CASTSLGGRVIQTQYF. DNA for the CDR3: TGTGCCAGCACCTCTCTTGGCGGGAGGGTTATACAGACCCAGTACTTC.

The chain joins TRBV5-1 to TRBJ2-1; D gene uncertain. In germline, CDR1 is SGHRS, CDR2 YFSETQ. Trimming removed 8 bases at V and 1 base at J, with 13 bases between. The CDR3 extends over 14 amino acids. CDR3 protein: CASSNTHSYNEQFF. In DNA form, the CDR3 reads TGCGCCAGTTCGAACACACATTCCTACAATGAGCAGTTCTTC.

This clonotype was detected many times. The chain combines TRBV28 with TRBJ1-1; TRBD1 might be the D (5 bases). The ends were cut back, 8 bases at V and 1 base at J, with 11 bases in the middle. CDR1 is MDHEN and CDR2 is SYDVKM in the germline V gene. CDR3 length: 13 residues. The CDR3 loop reads CASFGQPNTEAFF. The CDR3 DNA sequence: TGTGCCAGCTTTGGACAACCGAACACTGAAGCTTTCTTT. The entire variable domain, with the rest obtained from reference TRBV28 and TRBJ1-1, is as follows: DVKVTQSSRYLVKRTGEKVFLECVQDMDHENMFWYRQDPGLGLRLIYFSYDVKMKEKGDIPEGYSVSREKKERFSLILESASTNQTSMYLCASFGQPNTEAFFGQGTRLTVV.

This clonotype was seen many times. The gene calls are TRBV29-1 and TRBJ1-2; D is undetermined. This CDR3 contains 13 residues. V was pared by 0 bases and J by 2 bases, with 7 bases between. Looked up from germline, CDR1 is SQVTM and CDR2 is ANQGSEA. In DNA form, the CDR3 reads TGCAGCGTTGAAGACAGACGAAACTATGGCTACACCTTC. Translating gives CSVEDRRNYGYTF.

This clonotype was found a few times. This rearrangement joins TRBV6-2 or TRBV6-3 to TRBJ1-1; possibly TRBD1 for D (6 bases). The V gene's germline CDR1 is MNHEY and CDR2 SVGEGT. This CDR3 has 14 amino acids. V lost 5 bases to trimming and J lost 4 bases, with 14 bases between them. In DNA, the CDR3 is TGTGCCAGCAGTAAACAGGGTTGGGCCACTGAAGCTTTCTTT. Protein product: CASSKQGWATEAFF.

This clonotype was found many times. Here the CDR3 reads CASTGYTDTQYF. For the CDR3, the DNA is TGTGCCAGCACGGGGTACACAGATACGCAGTATTTT. The rearrangement links TRBV12-3 or TRBV12-4 to TRBJ2-3; TRBD2 might be the D (5 bases). V was clipped by 7 bases and J by 2 bases, with 7 bases between them. CDR3 length: 12 residues.

This clonotype was observed many times. V and J are TRBV28 and TRBJ1-2, with TRBD1 matching over 11 bases. CDR3 length equals 16 residues. CDR1 is MDHEN, CDR2 SYDVKM, per germline. With V trimmed by 4 bases and J by 8 bases, 12 bases remained unmatched. This chain's CDR3 is CASSSASGTGGKGYTF. CDR3 DNA sequence: TGTGCCAGCAGTTCCGCTTCCGGGACAGGGGGAAAAGGCTACACCTTC.

This clonotype came up many times. This rearrangement joins TRBV10-1 to TRBJ2-2; TRBD2 aligns across 8 bases. Germline V lookup: CDR1 WNHNN, CDR2 SYGVQD (reference sequence). The CDR3 totals 15 residues. The J segment lost 5 bases and the V segment lost 3 bases, leaving 5 bases of the junction unmatched. CDR3 DNA: TGCGCCAGCAGTGAAAGCGGGAGAGGAACCGGGGAGCTGTTTTTT. Its protein product is CASSESGRGTGELFF.

This clonotype came up many times. This chain joins TRBV28 and TRBJ2-7; D possibly corresponds to TRBD2 (6 bases). CDR3 size: 12 residues. The germline V and J ends were trimmed by 8 bases and 2 bases, with 10 bases remaining between them. Germline V gene sequence: CDR1 MDHEN, CDR2 SYDVKM. The CDR3 region has the DNA TGTGCCAGCGGGGACTTTACCTACGAGCAGTACTTC. The encoded protein is CASGDFTYEQYF.

This clonotype was recorded many times. The chain has TRBV6-1 and TRBJ1-1; 9 nucleotides align to TRBD1. Losses at the gene ends were 4 bases for V and 4 bases for J; bases not matched to a gene: 10. Per germline, CDR1 MNHNS and CDR2 SASEGT. The CDR3 length is 16 residues. Here the CDR3 DNA reads TGTGCCAGCAGTGGATACAGGGGGCTGTCGAGCACTGAAGCTTTCTTT. Its translation: CASSGYRGLSSTEAFF.

This clonotype was counted a few times. The chain combines TRBV7-6 with TRBJ2-7; 11 bases line up with TRBD2. CDR1 and CDR2 (germline): SGHVS, FNYEAQ. This CDR3 is built from 14 residues. Germline trimming cut 4 bases from V and 3 bases from J; bases unmatched to any gene: 2. CDR3 coding DNA: TGTGCCAGCAGCTCGGGGACTAGCGGCTACGAGCAGTACTTC. Protein product: CASSSGTSGYEQYF.

There are a few counts of this clonotype. CDR3 coding DNA: TGTGCCAGCAGTCAAGACGGACCAGGAGCTTTCTTT. Translation gives CASSQDGPGAFF. The chain recombines TRBV12-3 or TRBV12-4 with TRBJ1-1; D unclear. Trimming pared 5 bases from V and 10 bases from J, leaving 14 bases between. This CDR3 comprises 12 residues.

In this sample, this clonotype turned up many times. The chain is built from TRBV20-1 and TRBJ1-5; TRBD1 matches 9 bases. The CDR3 sequence is 16 residues long. V was pared by 4 bases and J by 3 bases, with 10 bases of the junction left unmatched. Germline values: CDR1 DFQATT, CDR2 SNEGSKA (reference sequence). The CDR3 sequence: CSATPGQGAYNQPQHF. DNA of the CDR3: TGCAGTGCTACACCGGGACAGGGTGCGTACAATCAGCCCCAGCATTTT.

This clonotype has at least ten counts. The V call is TRBV9, the J call TRBJ2-7, with D possibly being TRBD1 (7 bases). CDR1 SGDLS and CDR2 YYNGEE come from the germline V gene. The CDR3 has 16 residues. V was trimmed by 4 bases and J by 2 bases, leaving 19 bases between them. CDR3: CASSLRPGGKPYEQYF. CDR3 in DNA: TGTGCCAGCAGCCTCCGCCCAGGGGGGAAACCCTACGAGCAGTACTTC.

This clonotype was detected ten times or more. The chain recombines TRBV7-2 with TRBJ2-3; D is possibly TRBD1 or TRBD2 (5 bases each). CDR3 length: 14 amino acids. Trimming stripped 1 base from V and 3 bases from J, with 8 bases between. In germline, CDR1 is SGHTA, CDR2 FQGNSA. CDR3 nucleotide sequence: TGTGCCAGCAGCTTAGTGGGACGGACAGATACGCAGTATTTT. Translation: CASSLVGRTDTQYF.

In this sample, this clonotype turned up many times. The J gene is TRBJ1-5, the V gene TRBV7-7; possible D gene TRBD1, 5 bases. Germline CDR1 is SSHAT and CDR2 is FNYEAQ (reference sequence). This CDR3 spans 13 amino acids. V was cut by 1 base and J by 5 bases, with 6 bases left in between. This CDR3 reads CASSLGRDQPQHF. The CDR3 coding sequence is TGTGCCAGCAGCTTAGGCAGGGATCAGCCCCAGCATTTT. The whole variable domain, filled in from reference TRBV7-7 and TRBJ1-5, reads GAGVSQSPRYKVTKRGQDVTLRCDPISSHATLYWYQQALGQGPEFLTYFNYEAQPDKSGLPSDRFSAERPEGSISTLTIQRTEQRDSAMYRCASSLGRDQPQHFGDGTRLSIL.

The J gene is TRBJ2-1, the V gene TRBV11-2; 9 nucleotides align to TRBD1. Unmatched junction bases numbered 5, after V lost 5 bases and J lost 6 bases. The CDR3 runs 14 residues. Looked up from germline, CDR1 is SGHAT and CDR2 is FQNNGV. This CDR3 is CASSPVQGANEQFF. The CDR3 DNA sequence: TGTGCCAGCAGCCCAGTACAGGGGGCCAATGAGCAGTTCTTC.

This clonotype came up many times. The chain joins TRBV2 to TRBJ1-5; D possibly corresponds to TRBD1 (5 bases). The CDR3 sequence is 14 residues long. Germline lookup yields CDR1 SNHLY and CDR2 FYNNEI. Trimming stripped 3 bases from V and 7 bases from J, with 13 bases between. Here the CDR3 DNA reads TGTGCCAGCAGTGAGGGGACCAGGGACCAGCCCCAGCATTTT. Protein: CASSEGTRDQPQHF.

CDR3 amino acids: CASSFHGGAETQYF. Here the CDR3 DNA reads TGTGCCAGCAGTTTTCACGGGGGGGCTGAGACCCAGTACTTC. The genes are TRBV12-3 or TRBV12-4 and TRBJ2-5, with 8 bases that match TRBD2. With V trimmed by 3 bases and J by 5 bases, 5 bases remained unmatched. The CDR3 covers 14 residues.